This T cell receptor (beta chain) was observed in a study of naive and memory T cell subsets. Broader study findings: A few larger clonotypes appeared in naive repertoires, especially CD8, possibly memory cells re-expressing CD45RA.

CD8 T cells were positively selected from what remained after CD4 positive selection. Both TRBC1 and TRBC2 were covered by a beta constant-region primer of two equimolar oligonucleotides. Four rounds of PCR amplified the ligated cDNA using nested alpha and beta constant-region primers plus SP2. TCRdb independently ran MiXCR on the UMI-ligation and nested PCR reads; one entry per CDR3 protein. The sample lists roughly 140,000 distinct CDR3 sequences; approximately 20% were seen once. In its sample, this clonotype was seen a few times. Its antigen is unidentified. V gave up 5 bases and J gave up 10 bases; unmatched junction bases: 14. Germline CDR1 and CDR2: SEHNR and FQNEAQ (reference sequence). CDR3 length equals 16 residues.

Input material: naive CD8+ T cells from blood. The chain uses TRBV7-9 and TRBJ2-1; 10 bases are shared with TRBD2. This receptor was taken from a human donor in good health. CDR3 protein: CASSLKAGGPSDEQFF. Here the CDR3 DNA reads TGTGCCAGCAGCCTGAAAGCGGGAGGGCCATCGGACGAGCAGTTCTTC.